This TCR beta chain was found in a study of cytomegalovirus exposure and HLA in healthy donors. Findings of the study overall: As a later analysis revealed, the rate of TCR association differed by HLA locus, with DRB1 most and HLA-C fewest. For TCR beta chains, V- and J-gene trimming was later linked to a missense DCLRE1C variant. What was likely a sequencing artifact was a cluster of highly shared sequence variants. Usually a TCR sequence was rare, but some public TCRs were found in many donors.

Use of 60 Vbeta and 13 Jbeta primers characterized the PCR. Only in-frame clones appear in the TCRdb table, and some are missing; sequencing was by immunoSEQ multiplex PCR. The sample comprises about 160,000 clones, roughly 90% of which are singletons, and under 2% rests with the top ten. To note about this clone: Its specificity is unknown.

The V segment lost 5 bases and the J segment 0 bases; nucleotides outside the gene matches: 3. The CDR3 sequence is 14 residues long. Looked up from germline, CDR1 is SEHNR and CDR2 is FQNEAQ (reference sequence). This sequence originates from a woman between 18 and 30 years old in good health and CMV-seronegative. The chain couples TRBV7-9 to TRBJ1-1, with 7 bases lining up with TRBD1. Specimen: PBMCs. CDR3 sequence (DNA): TGTGCCAGCAGCGCGGGGACAGTGAACACTGAAGCTTTCTTT. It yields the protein CASSAGTVNTEAFF.